These 4 T cell receptor beta chains share one sample of origin, sequenced in a study of early T cells in non-severe SARS-CoV-2 infection. Each CDR3 protein gets one entry after TCRdb re-called the 5' RACE reads with MiXCR. The table has some 78,000 distinct CDR3 sequences, about 12% seen once; the top ten hold 4.5% to 7%. The sequencing sample was made of whole blood. The receptors derive from an adult who was a healthcare worker with PCR-confirmed SARS-CoV-2 infection or an uninfected control (not recorded which).

The chain combines TRBV6-1 with TRBJ2-1; TRBD2 is a possible D gene (5 bases). The germline V gene has CDR1 MNHNS and CDR2 SASEGT. Trimming took off 7 bases at V and 4 bases at J, with 5 bases between the two ends. The CDR3 contains 11 residues. The CDR3 is CASKRYNEQFF. DNA for the CDR3: TGTGCCAGCAAGCGGTACAATGAGCAGTTCTTC.

This clonotype was counted only a few times. The chain couples TRBV27 to TRBJ2-1; D is unresolved. The CDR3 has 14 residues. Germline CDR1 is MNHEY and CDR2 is SMNVEV (reference sequence). V lost 6 bases to trimming and J lost 4 bases, with 13 bases between them. CDR3 coding DNA: TGTGCCAGCAGAAAACTTCAGTCTTACAATGAGCAGTTCTTC. Translation: CASRKLQSYNEQFF.

This clonotype was observed a handful of times. The chain uses TRBV6-5 and TRBJ2-7; TRBD2 matches 10 bases. The trim removed 6 bases at V and 2 bases at J, leaving 7 bases unmatched. The CDR3 extends over 15 amino acids. Germline CDR1 reads MNHEY; CDR2 reads SVGAGI. As DNA, the CDR3 is TGTGCCAGCAGCCCCTCTAGCGGGAGCCCCTACGAGCAGTACTTC. This codes for CASSPSSGSPYEQYF.

This clonotype was seen many times. This rearrangement joins TRBV4-1 to TRBJ2-7; TRBD2 matches at 11 bases. The CDR3 loop spans 16 amino acids. V dropped 2 bases and J dropped 4; count of bases not matched to a gene: 7. Germline V CDR1 and CDR2: MGHRA, YSYEKL. CDR3 nucleotide sequence: TGCGCCAGCAGCCAACCGCCCGGGACTAGCGGATACGAGCAGTACTTC. It yields the protein CASSQPPGTSGYEQYF.